Listed below are T cell receptor beta chains from one sample, sequenced in a study of T cell responses to AZD1222 COVID-19 vaccine. Profiling relied on immunoSEQ multiplex PCR, and the TCRdb table lists in-frame clones only, not all of them. Of about 110,000 clones listed, around 90% are singletons. Sequencing used peripheral blood, obtained on day 0 of AZD1222 vaccination. These receptors came from an adult in good health. The CDR3 runs from the conserved cysteine through the conserved F or W. A D gene is named only where the DNA matches it firmly. Not all rows give a size; the values are once, few, many and, for expanded clones, a class.

.,TRBJ2-5,TRBD1,TRBV5-4,TGTGCCAGCAGCGTCGACAGGGGGCGCATCAGCCAGACCCAGTACTTC,CASSVDRGRISQTQYF
.,TRBJ1-1,.,TRBV13,TGTGCCAGCAGCTTAGGGACAGCGAACACTGAAGCTTTCTTT,CASSLGTANTEAFF
few,TRBJ1-5,.,TRBV6-5,TGTGCCAGCAGTTACTCGCCGGTCCAGCCCCAGCATTTT,CASSYSPVQPQHF
.,TRBJ1-1,.,TRBV2,TGTGCCAGCACCTCGACAGGAGGGGAAAAAGCTTTCTTT,CASTSTGGEKAFF
.,TRBJ2-7,TRBD2,TRBV5-4,TGTGCCAGCAGCCTCTTGGGGAGGGCCGTTTACGAGCAGTACTTC,CASSLLGRAVYEQYF
once,TRBJ1-5,TRBD1,TRBV30,TGTGCCTGGACCCGTCCGGACAGGATCAATCAGCCCCAGCATTTT,CAWTRPDRINQPQHF
.,TRBJ1-2,TRBD1,TRBV9,TGTGCCAGCAGCGTAGTGACAGGGAAGGGCTACACCTTC,CASSVVTGKGYTF
.,TRBJ1-4,.,TRBV21-1,TGTGCCAGCACCAAGGACCGCGACAGGGGATCAACTAATGAAAAACTGTTTTTT,CASTKDRDRGSTNEKLFF
few,TRBJ1-1,.,TRBV10-3,TGTGCCATCAATTCAGGTCCGGACACTGAAGCTTTCTTT,CAINSGPDTEAFF
.,TRBJ1-1,.,TRBV6-5,TGTGCCAGCAGACGCGGGGACTCCGGGGACACTGAAGCTTTCTTT,CASRRGDSGDTEAFF
.,TRBJ1-1,.,TRBV30,TGTGCCTGGTCAAGGGCGGAAGCTTTCTTT,CAWSRAEAFF
.,TRBJ1-1,TRBD1,TRBV19,TGTGCCAGTAGTACCCGGGACAGAGGGGCTTTCTTT,CASSTRDRGAFF
once,TRBJ2-2,TRBD2,TRBV4-3,TGCGCCAGCAGCCGAACTAGCGGGAGGGCCGCCGGGGAGCTGTTTTTT,CASSRTSGRAAGELFF
.,TRBJ2-7,.,TRBV29-1,TGCAGCGTTGACCCCAGGCCAGGTCTCTACGAGCAGTACTTC,CSVDPRPGLYEQYF
.,TRBJ2-1,.,TRBV5-4,TGTGCCAGCAGCTTGACCCTAGTAGATGAGCAGTTCTTC,CASSLTLVDEQFF
.,TRBJ2-7,.,TRBV4-1,TGCGCCAGCAGCCTTCTAGACAGTCTAGCCTACGAGCAGTACTTC,CASSLLDSLAYEQYF
.,TRBJ2-1,TRBD1,TRBV5-1,TGCGCCAGCAGTTCCGGGACAGGTAACAATGAGCAGTTCTTC,CASSSGTGNNEQFF
.,TRBJ1-1,.,TRBV7-9,TGTGCCAGCAGCCAAAAATCCGACGAGGCTGAAGCTTTCTTT,CASSQKSDEAEAFF
few,TRBJ1-1,.,TRBV7-9,TGTGCCAGCAGCGGACTCCGGACCACTGAAGCTTTCTTT,CASSGLRTTEAFF